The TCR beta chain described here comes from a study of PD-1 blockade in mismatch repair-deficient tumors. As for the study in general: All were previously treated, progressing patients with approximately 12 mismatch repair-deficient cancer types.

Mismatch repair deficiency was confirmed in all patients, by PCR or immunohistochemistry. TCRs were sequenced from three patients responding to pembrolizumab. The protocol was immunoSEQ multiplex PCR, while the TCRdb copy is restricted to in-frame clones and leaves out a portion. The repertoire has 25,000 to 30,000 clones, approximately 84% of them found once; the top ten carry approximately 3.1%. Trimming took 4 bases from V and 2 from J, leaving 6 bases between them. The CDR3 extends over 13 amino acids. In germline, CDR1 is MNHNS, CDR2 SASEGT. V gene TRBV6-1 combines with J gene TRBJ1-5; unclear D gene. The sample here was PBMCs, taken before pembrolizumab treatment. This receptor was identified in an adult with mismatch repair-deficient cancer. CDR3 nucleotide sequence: TGTGCCAGCAGTGGCTCGGGCAATCAGCCCCAGCATTTT. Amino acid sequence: CASSGSGNQPQHF.